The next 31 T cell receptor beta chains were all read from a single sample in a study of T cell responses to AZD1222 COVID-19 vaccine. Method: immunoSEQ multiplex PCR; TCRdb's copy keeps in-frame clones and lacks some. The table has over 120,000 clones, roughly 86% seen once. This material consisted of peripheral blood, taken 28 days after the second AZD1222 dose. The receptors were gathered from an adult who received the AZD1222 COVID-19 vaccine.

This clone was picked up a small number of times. In nucleotides, the CDR3 is TGTGCCAGCAGCGCCGGGACAGGGGGCACTGAAGCTTTCTTT. As protein: CASSAGTGGTEAFF. This rearrangement joins TRBV9 to TRBJ1-1, with 11 bases lining up with TRBD1. Unmatched junction bases numbered 2, after V lost 3 bases and J lost 4 bases. The CDR3 loop spans 14 amino acids. Germline V gene lookup returns CDR1 SGDLS and CDR2 YYNGEE.

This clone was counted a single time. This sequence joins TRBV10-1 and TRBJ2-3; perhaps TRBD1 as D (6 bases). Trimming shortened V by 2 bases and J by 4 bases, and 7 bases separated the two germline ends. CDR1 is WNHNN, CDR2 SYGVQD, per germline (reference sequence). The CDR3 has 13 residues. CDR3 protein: CASSEAGADTQYF. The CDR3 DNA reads TGCGCCAGCAGTGAGGCAGGGGCAGATACGCAGTATTTT.

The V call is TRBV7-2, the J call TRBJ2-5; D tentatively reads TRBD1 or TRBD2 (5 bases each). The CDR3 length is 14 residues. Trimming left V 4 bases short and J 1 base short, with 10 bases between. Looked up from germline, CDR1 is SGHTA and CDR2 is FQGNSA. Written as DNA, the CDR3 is TGTGCCAGCAGCTCGGGGACCATCCAAGAGACCCAGTACTTC. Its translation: CASSSGTIQETQYF.

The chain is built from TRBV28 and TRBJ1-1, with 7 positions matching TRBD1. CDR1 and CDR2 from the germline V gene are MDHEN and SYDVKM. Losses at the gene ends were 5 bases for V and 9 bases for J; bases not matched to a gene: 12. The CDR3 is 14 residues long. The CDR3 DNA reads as TGTGCCAGCAGTACCTCGACAGGGTCTGAGAAAGCTTTCTTT. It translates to CASSTSTGSEKAFF. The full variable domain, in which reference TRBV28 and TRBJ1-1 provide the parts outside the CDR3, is DVKVTQSSRYLVKRTGEKVFLECVQDMDHENMFWYRQDPGLGLRLIYFSYDVKMKEKGDIPEGYSVSREKKERFSLILESASTNQTSMYLCASSTSTGSEKAFFGQGTRLTVV.

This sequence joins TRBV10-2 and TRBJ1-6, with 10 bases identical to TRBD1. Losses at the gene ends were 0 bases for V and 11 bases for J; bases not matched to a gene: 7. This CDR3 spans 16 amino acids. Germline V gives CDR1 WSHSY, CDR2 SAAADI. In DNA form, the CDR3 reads TGCGCCAGCAGTGAGTCAGGGACAGGGGTGAAGGCACCCCTCCACTTT. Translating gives CASSESGTGVKAPLHF.

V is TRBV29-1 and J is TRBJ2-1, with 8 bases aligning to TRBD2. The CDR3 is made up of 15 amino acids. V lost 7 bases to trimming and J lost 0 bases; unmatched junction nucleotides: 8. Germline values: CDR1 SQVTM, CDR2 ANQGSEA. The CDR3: CSAGSGGASYNEQFF. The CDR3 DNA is TGCAGCGCCGGGAGCGGGGGAGCCTCCTACAATGAGCAGTTCTTC.

The CDR3 loop is CASRDSHLGFYGYTF. CDR3 coding DNA: TGTGCCAGCCGGGACAGTCATTTGGGGTTCTATGGCTACACCTTC. The chain uses TRBV6-5 and TRBJ1-2; 7 positions agree with TRBD1. The CDR3 is 15 amino acids. V shed 8 bases and J 4 bases; nucleotides not matched to a gene: 13. The germline CDR1 and CDR2 sequences are MNHEY and SVGAGI.

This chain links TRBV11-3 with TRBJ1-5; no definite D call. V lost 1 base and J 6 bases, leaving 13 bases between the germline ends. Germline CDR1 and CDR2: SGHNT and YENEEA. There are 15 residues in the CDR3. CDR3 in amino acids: CASSLGGCSRQPQHF. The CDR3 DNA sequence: TGTGCCAGCAGCTTAGGGGGATGCTCGCGTCAGCCCCAGCATTTT.

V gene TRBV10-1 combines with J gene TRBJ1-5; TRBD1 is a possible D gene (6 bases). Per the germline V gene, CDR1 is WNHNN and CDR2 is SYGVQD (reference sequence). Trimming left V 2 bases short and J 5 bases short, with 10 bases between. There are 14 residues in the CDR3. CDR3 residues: CASSEDRTDQPQHF. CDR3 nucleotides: TGCGCCAGCAGTGAGGACAGGACTGATCAGCCCCAGCATTTT.

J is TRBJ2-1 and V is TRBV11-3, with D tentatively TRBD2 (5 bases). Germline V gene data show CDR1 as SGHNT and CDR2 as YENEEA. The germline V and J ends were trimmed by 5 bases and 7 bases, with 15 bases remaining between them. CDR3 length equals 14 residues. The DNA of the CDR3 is TGTGCCAGCAGCCCTCGGGGTAGCGTGAATGAGCAGTTCTTC. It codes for CASSPRGSVNEQFF.

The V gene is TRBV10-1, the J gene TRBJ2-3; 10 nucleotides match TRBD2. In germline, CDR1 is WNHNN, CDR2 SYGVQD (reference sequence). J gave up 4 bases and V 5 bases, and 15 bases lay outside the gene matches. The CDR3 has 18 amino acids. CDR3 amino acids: CASSRSSGSLEVPDTQYF. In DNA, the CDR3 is TGCGCCAGCAGTAGGTCTAGCGGGAGTCTCGAGGTGCCAGATACGCAGTATTTT.

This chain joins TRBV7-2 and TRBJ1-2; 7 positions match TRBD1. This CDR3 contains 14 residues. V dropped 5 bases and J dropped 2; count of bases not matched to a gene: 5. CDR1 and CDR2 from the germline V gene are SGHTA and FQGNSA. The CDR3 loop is CASSPPGGNYGYTF. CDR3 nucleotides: TGTGCCAGCAGCCCCCCAGGGGGGAACTATGGCTACACCTTC.

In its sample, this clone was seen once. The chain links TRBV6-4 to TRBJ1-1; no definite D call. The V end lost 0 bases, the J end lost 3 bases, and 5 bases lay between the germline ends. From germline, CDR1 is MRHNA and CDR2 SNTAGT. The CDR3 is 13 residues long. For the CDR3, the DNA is TGTGCCAGCAGTGACTCGCCAGACACTGAAGCTTTCTTT. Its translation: CASSDSPDTEAFF.

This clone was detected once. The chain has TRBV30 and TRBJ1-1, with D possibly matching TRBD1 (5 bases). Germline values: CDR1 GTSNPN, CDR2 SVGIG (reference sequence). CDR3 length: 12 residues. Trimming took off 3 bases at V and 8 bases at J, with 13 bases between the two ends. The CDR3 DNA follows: TGTGCCTGGAGGAGCCCGGGACGAGAAGCTTTCTTT. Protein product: CAWRSPGREAFF.

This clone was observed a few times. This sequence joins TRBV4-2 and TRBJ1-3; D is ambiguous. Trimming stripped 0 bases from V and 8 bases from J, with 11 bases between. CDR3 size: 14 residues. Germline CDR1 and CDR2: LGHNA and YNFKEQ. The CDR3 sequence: CASSQERLEDTIYF. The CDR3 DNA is TGTGCCAGCAGCCAAGAGCGGCTTGAAGACACCATATATTTT.

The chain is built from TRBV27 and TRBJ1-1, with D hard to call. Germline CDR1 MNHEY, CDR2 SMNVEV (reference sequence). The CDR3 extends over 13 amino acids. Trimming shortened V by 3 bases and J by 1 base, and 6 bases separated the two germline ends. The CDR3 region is CASSFSRNTEAFF. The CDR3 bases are TGTGCCAGCAGTTTCTCCCGGAACACTGAAGCTTTCTTT.

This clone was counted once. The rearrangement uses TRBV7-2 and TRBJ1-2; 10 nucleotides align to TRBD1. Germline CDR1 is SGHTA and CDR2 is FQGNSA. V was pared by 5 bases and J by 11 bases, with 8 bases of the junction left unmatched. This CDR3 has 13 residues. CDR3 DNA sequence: TGTGCCAGCAGCATGGGACAGGGGTTGGTGTACACCTTC. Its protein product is CASSMGQGLVYTF.

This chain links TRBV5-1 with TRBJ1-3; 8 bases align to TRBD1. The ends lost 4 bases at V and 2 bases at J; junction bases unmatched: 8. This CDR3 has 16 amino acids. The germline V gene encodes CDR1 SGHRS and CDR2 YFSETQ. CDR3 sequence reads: CASSADRGVAGNTIYF. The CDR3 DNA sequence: TGCGCCAGCAGCGCCGACAGGGGAGTTGCTGGAAACACCATATATTTT.

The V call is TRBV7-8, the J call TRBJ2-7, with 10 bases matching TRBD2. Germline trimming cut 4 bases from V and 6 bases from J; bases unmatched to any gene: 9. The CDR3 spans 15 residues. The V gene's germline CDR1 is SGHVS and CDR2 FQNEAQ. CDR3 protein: CASSSILAGAIEQYF. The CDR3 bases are TGTGCCAGCAGCTCGATCCTAGCGGGAGCAATCGAGCAGTACTTC.

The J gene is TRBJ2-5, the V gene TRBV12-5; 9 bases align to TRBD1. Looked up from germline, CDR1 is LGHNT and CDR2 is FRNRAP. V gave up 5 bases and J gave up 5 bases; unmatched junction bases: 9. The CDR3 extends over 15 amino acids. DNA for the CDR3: TGTGCTAGTGGTGCGATACAGGGGGCTCAGGAGACCCAGTACTTC. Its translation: CASGAIQGAQETQYF.

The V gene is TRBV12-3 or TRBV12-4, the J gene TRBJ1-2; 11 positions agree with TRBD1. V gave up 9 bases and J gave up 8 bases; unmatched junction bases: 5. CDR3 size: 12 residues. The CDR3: CASGQGARGYTF. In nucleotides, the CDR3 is TGTGCCAGTGGACAGGGGGCGAGAGGCTACACCTTC.

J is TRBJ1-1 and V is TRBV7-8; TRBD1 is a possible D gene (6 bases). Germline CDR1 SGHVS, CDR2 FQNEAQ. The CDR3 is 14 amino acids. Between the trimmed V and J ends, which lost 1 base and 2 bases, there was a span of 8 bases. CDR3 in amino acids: CASSLGTANTEAFF. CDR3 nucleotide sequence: TGTGCCAGCAGCTTAGGGACAGCTAACACTGAAGCTTTCTTT.

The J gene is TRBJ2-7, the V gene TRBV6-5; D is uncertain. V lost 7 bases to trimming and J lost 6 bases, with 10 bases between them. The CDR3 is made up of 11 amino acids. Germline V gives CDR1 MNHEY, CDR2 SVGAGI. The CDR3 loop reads CASMETGEQYF. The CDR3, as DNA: TGTGCCAGCATGGAAACGGGCGAGCAGTACTTC.

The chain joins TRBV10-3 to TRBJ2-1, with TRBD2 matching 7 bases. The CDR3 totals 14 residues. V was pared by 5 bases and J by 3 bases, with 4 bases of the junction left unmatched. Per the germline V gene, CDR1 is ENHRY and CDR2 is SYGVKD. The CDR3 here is CAISREDFYNEQFF. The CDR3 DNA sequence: TGTGCCATCAGTCGGGAGGACTTCTACAATGAGCAGTTCTTC.

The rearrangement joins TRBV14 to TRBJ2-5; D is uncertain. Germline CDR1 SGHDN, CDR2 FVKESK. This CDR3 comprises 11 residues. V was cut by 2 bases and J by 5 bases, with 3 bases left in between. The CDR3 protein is CASSQYETQYF. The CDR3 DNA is TGTGCCAGCAGCCAATACGAGACCCAGTACTTC.

The chain's CDR3 is CASSRGQGILQPQHF. The DNA of the CDR3 is TGTGCCAGCAGCCGAGGACAGGGGATCCTTCAGCCCCAGCATTTT. This chain joins TRBV3-1 (or the pseudogene TRBV3-2) and TRBJ1-5; TRBD1 aligns across 9 bases. Germline values: CDR1 LGHDT, CDR2 YNNKEL (reference sequence). Losses at the gene ends were 4 bases for V and 6 bases for J; bases not matched to a gene: 7. This CDR3 contains 15 residues.

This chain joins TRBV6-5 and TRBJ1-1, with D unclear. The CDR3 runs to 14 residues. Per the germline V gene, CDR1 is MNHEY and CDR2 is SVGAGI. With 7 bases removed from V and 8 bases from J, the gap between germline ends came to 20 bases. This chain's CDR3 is CASNLARTMGEAFF. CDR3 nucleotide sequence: TGTGCCAGCAACTTGGCCCGTACCATGGGCGAAGCTTTCTTT.

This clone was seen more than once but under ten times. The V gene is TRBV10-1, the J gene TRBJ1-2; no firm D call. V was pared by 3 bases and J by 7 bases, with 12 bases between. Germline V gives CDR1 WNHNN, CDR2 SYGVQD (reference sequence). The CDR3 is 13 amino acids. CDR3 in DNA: TGCGCCAGCAGTGACTCTCTCGAGAGTGGCTACACCTTC. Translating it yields CASSDSLESGYTF.

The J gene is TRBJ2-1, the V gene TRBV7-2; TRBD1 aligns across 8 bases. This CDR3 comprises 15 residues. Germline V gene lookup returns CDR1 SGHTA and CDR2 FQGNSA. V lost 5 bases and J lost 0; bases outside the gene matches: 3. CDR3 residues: CASSKTGGSYNEQFF. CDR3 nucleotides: TGTGCCAGCAGCAAAACAGGGGGCTCCTACAATGAGCAGTTCTTC.

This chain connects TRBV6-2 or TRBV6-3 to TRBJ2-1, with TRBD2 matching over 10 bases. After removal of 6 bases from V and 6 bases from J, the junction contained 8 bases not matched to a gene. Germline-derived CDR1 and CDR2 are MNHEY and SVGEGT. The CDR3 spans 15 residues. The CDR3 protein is CASSSPGLAFNEQFF. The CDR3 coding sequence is TGTGCCAGCAGCTCCCCGGGACTAGCGTTCAATGAGCAGTTCTTC.

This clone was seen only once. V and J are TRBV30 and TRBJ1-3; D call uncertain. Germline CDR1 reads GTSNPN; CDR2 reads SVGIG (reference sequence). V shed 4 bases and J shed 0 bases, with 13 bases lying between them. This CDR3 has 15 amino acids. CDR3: CAWNRVGSSGNTIYF. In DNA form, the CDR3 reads TGTGCCTGGAACAGAGTTGGTTCCTCTGGAAACACCATATATTTT.